These 17 T cell receptor beta chains originate from one sample sequenced in a study of T cells in tumors after PD-1 blockade (dated by TCRdb to about 2019). Library preparation was by the immunoSEQ multiplex PCR assay. TCRdb re-hosts the immuneACCESS table, in-frame sequences only. Its copies lack some clones; in the studies checked, an unresolved V gene accounts for under half of them, and the cause for the rest is not known. The sample profile shows roughly 50,000 clones; approximately 84% of them were found once. The ten largest clones capture under 5% of the sample. This specimen's time point label, per the study, means: before anti-PD-1 therapy. The sample here was PBMCs, taken before anti-PD-1 treatment. The receptors derive from a human donor with basal cell carcinoma.

This clone occurred a few times. The chain combines TRBV3-1 (or the pseudogene TRBV3-2) with TRBJ1-6; no firm D call. Per the germline V gene, CDR1 is LGHDT and CDR2 is YNNKEL (reference sequence). V was pared by 2 bases and J by 9 bases, with 14 bases between. The CDR3 has 15 amino acids. The CDR3: CASSQFGASFSPLHF. Written as DNA, the CDR3 is TGTGCCAGCAGCCAATTCGGAGCCTCGTTTTCACCCCTCCACTTT.

This chain joins TRBV19 and TRBJ1-5; D uncertain. Germline CDR1 reads LNHDA; CDR2 reads SQIVND (reference sequence). The CDR3 totals 15 residues. V dropped 4 bases and J dropped 2 bases, with 12 bases sitting between them. CDR3 residues: CASSNLERGNQPQHF. The CDR3 bases are TGTGCCAGTAGTAATCTGGAGAGGGGCAATCAGCCCCAGCATTTT.

The genes are TRBV6-2 or TRBV6-3 and TRBJ1-5; no clear D gene. CDR3 length: 14 residues. Germline lookup yields CDR1 MNHEY and CDR2 SVGEGT. The germline V and J ends were trimmed by 3 bases and 2 bases, with 8 bases remaining between them. The CDR3 DNA is TGTGCCAGCAGTTATTGGGCGGGCAATCAGCCCCAGCATTTT. It encodes CASSYWAGNQPQHF.

The V gene is TRBV7-7, the J gene TRBJ2-3; 7 bases are shared with TRBD1. Looked up from germline, CDR1 is SSHAT and CDR2 is FNYEAQ (reference sequence). Trimming took 5 bases from V and 3 from J; bases not matched to a gene: 8. The CDR3 spans 15 residues. The CDR3 region has the DNA TGTGCCAGCAGCGCCACGACAGGGATTACAGATACGCAGTATTTT. It is translated as CASSATTGITDTQYF.

The chain uses TRBV3-1 (or the pseudogene TRBV3-2) and TRBJ1-1; the match to TRBD1 covers 11 bases. Germline lookup yields CDR1 LGHDT and CDR2 YNNKEL (reference sequence). This CDR3 has 14 amino acids. V lost 2 bases and J lost 5; bases outside the gene matches: 1. The CDR3 loop is CASSQRDRGTEAFF. The CDR3 region has the DNA TGTGCCAGCAGCCAAAGGGACAGGGGGACTGAAGCTTTCTTT.

This clone is a singleton in its sample. This chain uses TRBV30 with TRBJ2-5; D not certain. V gave up 0 bases and J gave up 4 bases, with 18 bases separating them. The CDR3 covers 16 residues. Per the germline V gene, CDR1 is GTSNPN and CDR2 is SVGIG (reference sequence). CDR3 DNA: TGTGCCTGGAGTGTAAAGGGTTTTAAGGATCTAGAGACCCAGTACTTC. Residues: CAWSVKGFKDLETQYF.

The chain recombines TRBV30 with TRBJ1-5, with D possibly TRBD1 on 6 matching bases. With 0 bases removed from V and 6 bases from J, the gap between germline ends came to 9 bases. Germline lookup yields CDR1 GTSNPN and CDR2 SVGIG (reference sequence). The CDR3 spans 13 residues. The CDR3, as DNA: TGTGCCTGGAGTGTAGGGGGAGGTCAGCCCCAGCATTTT. As protein: CAWSVGGGQPQHF. Full variable domain (missing parts from reference TRBV30 and TRBJ1-5): SQTIHQWPATLVQPVGSPLSLECTVEGTSNPNLYWYRQAAGRGLQLLFYSVGIGQISSEVPQNLSASRPQDRQFILSSKKLLLSDSGFYLCAWSVGGGQPQHFGDGTRLSIL.

This clone showed up just once. The DNA for the CDR3 is TGCGCCAGCAGCCAAGATGGCAGGGCCCAAGAGACCCAGTACTTC. Protein sequence: CASSQDGRAQETQYF. V usage is TRBV4-1 and J usage is TRBJ2-5; D is perhaps TRBD1 (5 bases). Germline values: CDR1 MGHRA, CDR2 YSYEKL. The CDR3 is 15 amino acids. Deletions cut 0 bases from V and 1 base from J, with 9 bases between.

The chain is built from TRBV5-6 and TRBJ2-1; possibly TRBD2 for D (5 bases). V shed 0 bases and J shed 0 bases, with 7 bases lying between them. The CDR3 spans 15 residues. Per the germline V gene, CDR1 is SGHDT and CDR2 is YYEEEE. For the CDR3, the DNA is TGTGCCAGCAGCTTGGGTGGGAGCTCCTACAATGAGCAGTTCTTC. Its translation is CASSLGGSSYNEQFF.

The chain carries TRBV7-9 and TRBJ2-5, with TRBD1 matching over 10 bases. J was trimmed by 5 bases and V by 4 bases; bases with no gene match: 7. The CDR3 consists of 15 residues. Germline CDR1 and CDR2: SEHNR and FQNEAQ (reference sequence). The CDR3 nucleotides read TGTGCCAGCAGCTCAAGGGACAGGGGAGGGGAGACCCAGTACTTC. Its protein product is CASSSRDRGGETQYF. Full variable domain (missing parts from reference TRBV7-9 and TRBJ2-5): DTGVSQNPRHKITKRGQNVTFRCDPISEHNRLYWYRQTLGQGPEFLTYFQNEAQLEKSRLLSDRFSAERPKGSFSTLEIQRTEQGDSAMYLCASSSRDRGGETQYFGPGTRLLVL.

The rearrangement links TRBV7-2 to TRBJ2-3; the D call may be TRBD1 or TRBD2 (5 bases each). The CDR3 is made up of 14 amino acids. In germline, CDR1 is SGHTA, CDR2 FQGNSA. Trimming stripped 4 bases from V and 6 bases from J, with 14 bases between. This chain's CDR3 is CASSSPGLGDTQYF. Here the CDR3 DNA reads TGTGCCAGCAGCTCTCCGGGGCTGGGTGATACGCAGTATTTT.

Here the CDR3 DNA reads TGCGCCAGCAGGTATACAGGGGGGATTGAAGCTTTCTTT. Protein product: CASRYTGGIEAFF. This chain uses TRBV5-1 with TRBJ1-1, with 8 bases lining up with TRBD1. Germline V gene data show CDR1 as SGHRS and CDR2 as YFSETQ. Germline trimming cut 5 bases from V and 7 bases from J; bases unmatched to any gene: 7. There are 13 residues in the CDR3.

The chain couples TRBV5-6 to TRBJ2-5; D possibly corresponds to TRBD2 (6 bases). This CDR3 contains 12 residues. V shed 6 bases and J shed 10 bases, with 16 bases lying between them. The germline V gene encodes CDR1 SGHDT and CDR2 YYEEEE. DNA for the CDR3: TGTGCCAGCATCAGGGACTCGGGGGACCAGTACTTC. Encoded protein: CASIRDSGDQYF.

This chain connects TRBV30 to TRBJ1-3, with 9 positions matching TRBD1. CDR1 and CDR2 (germline): GTSNPN, SVGIG (reference sequence). The CDR3 has 16 residues. V lost 3 bases to trimming and J lost 4 bases; unmatched junction nucleotides: 10. The CDR3 reads CAWRDPGQGSGNTIYF. In DNA form, the CDR3 reads TGTGCCTGGAGGGACCCGGGACAGGGCTCAGGAAACACCATATATTTT.

This clone was seen a handful of times. This chain connects TRBV2 to TRBJ1-4, with 8 bases lining up with TRBD1. Unmatched junction bases numbered 8, after V lost 7 bases and J lost 4 bases. This CDR3 is 15 amino acids long. Germline CDR1 SNHLY, CDR2 FYNNEI. DNA for the CDR3: TGTGCCAGCAACGCCGGGACAGGTTATAATGAAAAACTGTTTTTT. It yields the protein CASNAGTGYNEKLFF.

The chain recombines TRBV9 with TRBJ2-5; 9 bases agree with TRBD2. Germline lookup yields CDR1 SGDLS and CDR2 YYNGEE. CDR3 length equals 15 residues. The V segment lost 4 bases and the J segment 4 bases; nucleotides outside the gene matches: 8. The CDR3 sequence: CASSPAGGLRETQYF. The CDR3 DNA sequence: TGTGCCAGCAGCCCCGCGGGGGGGTTACGAGAGACCCAGTACTTC.

This chain uses TRBV5-1 with TRBJ1-2; no clear D gene. Germline V gene lookup returns CDR1 SGHRS and CDR2 YFSETQ. CDR3 length equals 12 residues. V shed 4 bases and J shed 2 bases, with 6 bases lying between them. CDR3 in DNA: TGCGCCAGCAGCCCAGCGAACTATGGCTACACCTTC. Translated, it gives CASSPANYGYTF.